The entry below gives a single T cell receptor (beta chain) sequence along with its context. Antigen unknown. TCRdb redid the calling of the 5' RACE reads with MiXCR, one entry per CDR3 protein. This sample has 450,000 or so distinct CDR3 sequences, with about 24% found just once. This sample is part of a study of CD8 T cells in ankylosing spondylitis. Study-wide points: Blood of patients with ankylosing spondylitis appeared to be characterized by a TCR beta motif of eight highly homologous variants.

The CDR3 has 16 amino acids. Germline V gene lookup returns CDR1 SGHRS and CDR2 YFSETQ. Trimming took 3 bases from V and 3 from J; bases not matched to a gene: 8. This receptor was obtained from a male donor with ankylosing spondylitis. The rearrangement uses TRBV5-1 and TRBJ1-2; the match to TRBD1 covers 10 bases. The sample consisted of blood, either unsorted or a sorted T cell fraction (not recorded which). CDR3 nucleotides: TGCGCCAGCAGCTCCCTCTGGACAGGGGGAGACTATGGCTACACCTTC. Encoded protein: CASSSLWTGGDYGYTF.